The 19 T cell receptor beta chains reported below all come from one sample, sequenced in a study of blood T cell repertoires in COVID-19. Sequencing used immunoSEQ multiplex PCR; TCRdb keeps in-frame clones, though not all of them. The sample lists 12,000 or so clones; roughly 82% were seen once. Sequences were obtained from peripheral blood. The receptor source for this set is a woman aged 55-70 years with acute or convalescent COVID-19.

The chain links TRBV29-1 to TRBJ2-1; perhaps TRBD1 as D (6 bases). The length of the CDR3 is 14 residues. The V end lost 3 bases, the J end lost 0 bases, and 9 bases lay between the germline ends. CDR1 and CDR2 from the germline V gene are SQVTM and ANQGSEA. The CDR3 sequence is CSVDSRGSYNEQFF. The CDR3 region has the DNA TGCAGCGTTGATTCCAGGGGCTCCTACAATGAGCAGTTCTTC.

This clone came up a few times. The chain joins TRBV6-6 to TRBJ2-6; possible D gene TRBD1, 5 bases. The V gene lost 6 bases and the J gene lost 0 bases, with 9 bases spanning the gap. This CDR3 has 15 amino acids. Per the germline V gene, CDR1 is MNHNY and CDR2 is SVGAGI (reference sequence). CDR3 sequence: CASSKTASGANVLTF. The CDR3 DNA reads as TGTGCCAGCAGCAAGACAGCCTCTGGGGCCAACGTCCTGACTTTC.

The chain is built from TRBV6-5 and TRBJ2-3, with TRBD2 identical over 12 bases. Per germline, CDR1 MNHEY and CDR2 SVGAGI. This CDR3 contains 15 residues. Trimming at V came to 4 bases and at J to 4 bases, leaving 3 bases not matched to a gene. The CDR3 DNA is TGTGCCAGCAGTTCGACTAGCGGGGGATCAGATACGCAGTATTTT. Protein: CASSSTSGGSDTQYF.

This clone was counted only a few times. The CDR3 here is CASKQVPPYNEQFF. Here the CDR3 DNA reads TGTGCCAGTAAACAGGTCCCCCCCTACAATGAGCAGTTCTTC. V and J are TRBV5-8 and TRBJ2-1; D may be TRBD1 (5 bases). The ends were cut back, 8 bases at V and 2 bases at J, with 14 bases in the middle. Looked up from germline, CDR1 is SGHTS and CDR2 is YDEGEE. This CDR3 contains 14 residues.

V gene TRBV6-5 combines with J gene TRBJ1-2; no firm D call. Germline V gene lookup returns CDR1 MNHEY and CDR2 SVGAGI. The CDR3 has 13 amino acids. Trimming left V 6 bases short and J 4 bases short, with 12 bases between. The chain's CDR3 is CASSRGGLYGYTF. The CDR3 DNA is TGTGCCAGCAGCCGGGGAGGCCTCTATGGCTACACCTTC.

The chain employs TRBV19 and TRBJ1-1, with D perhaps TRBD1 (6 bases). V lost 2 bases, J lost 3 bases, and 7 bases lay in between. The V gene's germline CDR1 is LNHDA and CDR2 SQIVND (reference sequence). The CDR3 loop spans 13 amino acids. Written as DNA, the CDR3 is TGTGCCAGTAGTATACACAGGGACACTGAAGCTTTCTTT. Its translation: CASSIHRDTEAFF.

The chain has TRBV27 and TRBJ1-2, with a weak D call TRBD1 (5 bases). CDR3 length: 15 residues. CDR1 is MNHEY and CDR2 is SMNVEV in the germline V gene (reference sequence). V lost 8 bases to trimming and J lost 3 bases, with 19 bases between them. DNA for the CDR3: TGTGCCAGCTGGACATCAAGGGTGGGCGACTATGGCTACACCTTC. It specifies CASWTSRVGDYGYTF.

A few counts support this clone. V usage is TRBV4-1 and J usage is TRBJ2-1; 14 bases line up with TRBD2. Germline V CDR1 and CDR2: MGHRA, YSYEKL. This CDR3 region has 17 residues. With 0 bases clipped from V and 6 bases from J, the junction kept 4 bases outside the gene matches. CDR3 DNA sequence: TGCGCCAGCAGCCAAGACGGACTAGCGGGGGGCGGCAATGAGCAGTTCTTC. Translation: CASSQDGLAGGGNEQFF.

This clone has a handful of counts. The chain links TRBV11-2 to TRBJ2-7, with no clear D. V lost 1 base and J lost 7, with 11 bases in between. CDR1 SGHAT and CDR2 FQNNGV come from the germline V gene. CDR3 length: 13 amino acids. CDR3 DNA: TGTGCCAGCAGCTTAGCGGGTCCTGCTGAGCAGTACTTC. This sequence encodes CASSLAGPAEQYF.

This clone showed up just once. The rearrangement links TRBV13 to TRBJ2-5; the match to TRBD1 covers 9 bases. V shed 3 bases and J 5 bases; nucleotides not matched to a gene: 7. The length of the CDR3 is 15 residues. Germline values: CDR1 PRHDT, CDR2 FYEKMQ (reference sequence). Here the CDR3 reads CASSLMGQGWETQYF. CDR3 sequence (DNA): TGTGCCAGCAGCTTGATGGGACAGGGATGGGAGACCCAGTACTTC.

This clone was detected only a few times. The rearrangement uses TRBV28 and TRBJ2-6, with TRBD1 identical over 7 bases. There are 21 residues in the CDR3. With 2 bases clipped from V and 0 bases from J, the junction kept 16 bases outside the gene matches. Per the germline V gene, CDR1 is MDHEN and CDR2 is SYDVKM. CDR3 protein: CASSLLPPSAGDSSGANVLTF. CDR3 DNA: TGTGCCAGCAGTTTACTCCCCCCGAGTGCAGGGGACAGCTCTGGGGCCAACGTCCTGACTTTC.

This clone has more than one count but fewer than ten. This chain links TRBV12-2 with TRBJ1-4; TRBD1, the table's D call, lacks a check against the DNA. TRBV12-2 is a pseudogene locus. The CDR3 extends over 19 amino acids. CDR3 coding DNA: TGTGCAAGTCGCCTCCGGGACAGGGGGCATTTGGGAAGAGATGAAAAACTGTTTTTT. It encodes CASRLRDRGHLGRDEKLFF.

In nucleotides, the CDR3 is TGCAGTGCTAGGGACACTCATAACACCTTC. Translation gives CSARDTHNTF. The chain combines TRBV20-1 with TRBJ1-2; weak D call: TRBD1 (5 bases). CDR3 size: 10 residues. Germline V gene lookup returns CDR1 DFQATT and CDR2 SNEGSKA (reference sequence). The ends were cut back, 3 bases at V and 12 bases at J, with 11 bases in the middle.

The chain links TRBV18 to TRBJ1-1; D is perhaps TRBD1 (6 bases). Trimming took off 6 bases at V and 3 bases at J, with 17 bases between the two ends. The germline V gene encodes CDR1 KGHSH and CDR2 LQKENI. This CDR3 has 15 amino acids. CDR3 amino acids: CASSQGSGLDTEAFF. The CDR3 DNA sequence: TGTGCCAGCTCCCAGGGGTCTGGGCTCGACACTGAAGCTTTCTTT.

The CDR3 DNA sequence: TGTGCCAGCAGCCAAGCAGCAGACCGGGGGGAGTACTTC. As protein: CASSQAADRGEYF. The chain is built from TRBV14 and TRBJ2-5, with 7 bases fitting TRBD2. The CDR3 is 13 residues long. Per germline, CDR1 SGHDN and CDR2 FVKESK. Trimming cost V 1 base and J 12 bases; bases outside gene matches: 8.

This clone was counted a few times. The chain combines TRBV3-1 (or the pseudogene TRBV3-2) with TRBJ1-4; the D gene is possibly TRBD1 (6 bases). Trimming removed 0 bases from V and 5 bases from J, with 31 bases in between. The germline V gene encodes CDR1 LGHDT and CDR2 YNNKEL (reference sequence). CDR3 length equals 22 residues. CDR3 nucleotides: TGTGCCAGCAGCCAAGATCCTGGACGTTTTGGGGGCCGAATTGCACCCAATGAAAAACTGTTTTTT. This codes for CASSQDPGRFGGRIAPNEKLFF.

The rearrangement uses TRBV27 and TRBJ1-5, with a possible D match to TRBD1 (6 bases). Looked up from germline, CDR1 is MNHEY and CDR2 is SMNVEV (reference sequence). The CDR3 has 14 amino acids. Trimming left V 0 bases short and J 5 bases short, with 8 bases between. CDR3 residues: CASSLSYRDQPQHF. CDR3 coding DNA: TGTGCCAGCAGTTTATCGTACAGGGATCAGCCCCAGCATTTT.

This rearrangement joins TRBV18 to TRBJ1-6, with D perhaps TRBD1 (5 bases). Germline V gene data show CDR1 as KGHSH and CDR2 as LQKENI. The CDR3 spans 16 residues. With 4 bases removed from V and 7 bases from J, the gap between germline ends came to 17 bases. Here the CDR3 reads CASSLGLGGGNSPLHF. The CDR3 DNA follows: TGTGCCAGCTCACTCGGACTCGGGGGGGGAAATTCACCCCTCCACTTT.

The chain is built from TRBV4-1 and TRBJ1-1; D gene uncertain. The V end lost 4 bases, the J end lost 4 bases, and 10 bases lay between the germline ends. Germline values: CDR1 MGHRA, CDR2 YSYEKL. CDR3 length equals 13 residues. The CDR3 DNA sequence: TGCGCCAGCAGCCTAGGATGGAGCACTGAAGCTTTCTTT. This translates into CASSLGWSTEAFF.